Listed below are T cell receptor beta chains from one sample, sequenced in a study of T cell repertoires in cytomegalovirus infection. TCRdb redid the calling of the reads with MiXCR, one entry per CDR3 protein. The profile shows more than 300,000 distinct CDR3 sequences, roughly 36% of them singletons. No antigen has been assigned to these receptors. The sample was cultured PBMCs, taken from culture after CMV antigen stimulation. These receptors originate from a human donor in good health (CMV status not recorded). Some clones in this sample may be carry-over from other donors' samples. CDR3s include the opening cysteine and the closing phenylalanine or tryptophan. A D gene is named only where the DNA matches it firmly. Size is stated for part of the rows, as once, few or many counts, or as a class when the clone is expanded.

>TRBV5-4|TRBJ2-2|-|-
TGTGCCAGCAACAGACAGAACACCGGGGAGCTGTTTTTT
CASNRQNTGELFF
>TRBV15|TRBJ1-2|once|TRBD1
TGTGCCACCGCCAGGGGGGGGGCGCTCTATGGCTACACCTTC
CATARGGALYGYTF
>TRBV28|TRBJ2-7|-|TRBD2
TGTGCCAGCAGTCCAGGGGTAGCGGGAGGGTTGGAGAGCTCCTACGAGCAGTACTTC
CASSPGVAGGLESSYEQYF
>TRBV7-9|TRBJ2-7|few|TRBD1
TGTGCCAGCAGCTTAAGGGGTGCCGGGACAGGGATTCACGAGCAGTACTTC
CASSLRGAGTGIHEQYF
>TRBV19|TRBJ2-1|-|-
TGTGCCAGTAGTATCCAGAACGGAGAGCAGTTCTTC
CASSIQNGEQFF
>TRBV6-1|TRBJ1-2|-|-
TGTGCCAGCAGTCCTCGTGGGGGACGTACATTAGGAGATGGCTACACCTTC
CASSPRGGRTLGDGYTF
>TRBV28|TRBJ2-7|-|TRBD1
TGTGCCAGCAGGAATACAGGGGACAGCGAGCAGTACTTC
CASRNTGDSEQYF
>TRBV6-5|TRBJ1-5|many|-
TGTGCCAGCAGTTACTCGGGGGTTCGCAATCAGCCCCAGCATTTT
CASSYSGVRNQPQHF
>TRBV19|TRBJ1-1|-|-
TGTGCCAGTAGTATAGGGCGGACCAACACTGAAGCTTTCTTT
CASSIGRTNTEAFF
>TRBV7-3|TRBJ2-2|-|TRBD1
TGTGCCAGCAGCTTCGGACAGGCTAACACCGGGGAGCTGTTTTTT
CASSFGQANTGELFF
>TRBV4-1|TRBJ1-2|-|TRBD1
TGCGCCAGCAGCCAGGCCAACAGGGGTAGGGGCTACACCTTC
CASSQANRGRGYTF
>TRBV12-3/TRBV12-4|TRBJ1-4|few|TRBD1
TGTGCCAGCAGTTTCAGGGGGTTACATGAAAAACTGTTTTTT
CASSFRGLHEKLFF
>TRBV6-1|TRBJ2-7|-|TRBD2
TGTGCCAGCAGTGAAATCATAGGGACTAGCGGGACTCGCGGCTACTTC
CASSEIIGTSGTRGYF
>TRBV7-2|TRBJ2-3|many|-
TGTGCCAGCAGCTTAAGTCTGGGGGTTAGCACAGATACGCAGTATTTT
CASSLSLGVSTDTQYF
>TRBV4-2|TRBJ2-1|-|TRBD2
TGTGCCAGCAGCCAAGGATCTCAGCGGGGGATCTACAATGAGCAGTTCTTC
CASSQGSQRGIYNEQFF
>TRBV28|TRBJ2-7|-|TRBD2
TGTGCCAGCAGTCCCGCCGCGGGAGGTACCTACGAGCAGTACTTC
CASSPAAGGTYEQYF
>TRBV12-3/TRBV12-4|TRBJ2-1|few|TRBD1
TGTGCCAGCAGCCGGGACAGGGCTAATGAGCAGTTCTTC
CASSRDRANEQFF
>TRBV4-2|TRBJ2-1|few|-
TGTGCCAGCAGCCCCTCCGATGCCCCCGGGACTGCTGAGCAGTTCTTC
CASSPSDAPGTAEQFF
>TRBV28|TRBJ1-4|medium-sized|-
TGTGCCAGCAGTTTCCCTGACAGGTTCGGTGAAAAACTGTTTTTT
CASSFPDRFGEKLFF
>TRBV5-8|TRBJ1-6|many|-
TGTGCCAGCAGCAACCAGATCGGGGGCTCCTATAATTCACCCCTCCACTTT
CASSNQIGGSYNSPLHF
>TRBV11-2|TRBJ1-1|few|-
TGTGCCAGCAGCTTCGGACTGATCACTGAAGCTTTCTTT
CASSFGLITEAFF
>TRBV29-1|TRBJ2-1|few|TRBD2
TGCAGCGTTAGCGGGAGGGCCGTGTATGAGCAGTTCTTC
CSVSGRAVYEQFF
>TRBV7-4|TRBJ2-2|-|-
TGTGCCAGCAGCGAATCCGGGCGAAGCAGGTACACCGGGGAGCTGTTTTTT
CASSESGRSRYTGELFF
>TRBV9|TRBJ2-1|-|-
TGTGCCAGCAGCGTTAGAGGGGTTCTCAATGAGCAGTTCTTC
CASSVRGVLNEQFF
>TRBV29-1|TRBJ2-7|-|TRBD2
TGCAGCGTTGGGGGACTAGCGGCGAGATACGAGCAGTACTTC
CSVGGLAARYEQYF
>TRBV6-1|TRBJ2-3|-|-
TGTGCCAGCAGGCCTGAATCAGATACGCAGTATTTT
CASRPESDTQYF
>TRBV4-2|TRBJ1-1|few|TRBD1
TGTGCCAGCAGCCAAGTCCAGGGGGCAATGAACACTGAAGCTTTCTTT
CASSQVQGAMNTEAFF
>TRBV7-9|TRBJ2-7|-|-
TGTGCCAGCAGCTTAGACAGGCGCCTCTACGAGCAGTACTTC
CASSLDRRLYEQYF
>TRBV27|TRBJ2-5|few|TRBD1
TGTGCCAGCAGAACAGGGGGCTTAGAGACCCAGTACTTC
CASRTGGLETQYF
>TRBV5-1|TRBJ1-4|-|-
TGCGCCAGCAGCTTGGAAAATGAAAAACTGTTTTTT
CASSLENEKLFF
>TRBV25-1|TRBJ1-1|-|-
TGTGCCAGCAGTGAATCTAACAGTTTGAACACTGAAGCTTTCTTT
CASSESNSLNTEAFF
>TRBV20-1|TRBJ1-1|few|TRBD1
TGCAGTGCGAGCAACCGGGACAGGGGAGGGGAAGCTTTCTTT
CSASNRDRGGEAFF
>TRBV29-1|TRBJ2-7|-|TRBD2
TGCAGCGTTGAAGATATGGGAGGGGTTGGGCAGTACTTC
CSVEDMGGVGQYF
>TRBV28|TRBJ1-6|many|-
TGTGCCAGCAGTTTTGGTCGTAGCTCCTATAATTCACCCCTCCACTTT
CASSFGRSSYNSPLHF
>TRBV6-6|TRBJ2-1|-|TRBD2
TGTGCCAGCAGTTACCCAACTCTTAGACTAGCGGGAGGGATTAATGGTGAGCAGTTCTTC
CASSYPTLRLAGGINGEQFF
>TRBV2|TRBJ2-5|few|-
TGTGCCAGCAACAAAAGACCAAGGAACCAAGAGACCCAGTACTTC
CASNKRPRNQETQYF
>TRBV6-5|TRBJ2-1|many|-
TGTGCCAGCAGTTCTAGTACCTTAAGGCAGTTCTTC
CASSSSTLRQFF
>TRBV20-1|TRBJ2-3|-|TRBD2
TGCAGTGCTCCCAATCCGAGCGGGGCGGAAGATACGCAGTATTTT
CSAPNPSGAEDTQYF
>TRBV7-2|TRBJ2-1|-|-
TGTGCCAGCAGCTACGACCCCAGGGGCCATGAGCAGTTCTTC
CASSYDPRGHEQFF
>TRBV15|TRBJ2-3|-|TRBD1
TGTGCCAGCAAACAGGGGGGCACAGATACGCAGTATTTT
CASKQGGTDTQYF
>TRBV20-1|TRBJ2-7|-|TRBD1
TGCAGTGCTAGAGAACCGATGGACAGGGGGCGGAAAGTGCAGTACTTC
CSAREPMDRGRKVQYF
>TRBV7-3|TRBJ2-6|few|TRBD2
TGTGCCAGCAGCTTAAGGAGCGGGAGGTCCTCTGGGGCCAACGTCCTGACTTTC
CASSLRSGRSSGANVLTF
>TRBV7-2|TRBJ2-7|few|TRBD2
TGTGCCAGCAGGGGGGGAGGGCACGAGCAGTACTTC
CASRGGGHEQYF
>TRBV10-3|TRBJ2-7|-|-
TGTGCCATCAGTGAGTCGATGGTTCCGAACGGGAACGAGCAGTACTTC
CAISESMVPNGNEQYF
>TRBV15|TRBJ1-1|-|-
TGTGCCACCAGCAACACGGGCTATGCTACTGAAGCTTTCTTT
CATSNTGYATEAFF
>TRBV19|TRBJ2-1|-|TRBD1
TGTGCCAGTAGTATAGACCTACGAGGACAGGGTTCGACCAATGAGCAGTTCTTC
CASSIDLRGQGSTNEQFF
>TRBV4-3|TRBJ2-3|many|TRBD2
TGCGCCAGCAGCCGCGGACTAGCGAGGGATACGCAGTATTTT
CASSRGLARDTQYF
>TRBV19|TRBJ2-6|-|-
TGTGCCAGTAGTATTGAGTTTGGAGGGACTGGGGCCAACGTCCTGACTTTC
CASSIEFGGTGANVLTF
>TRBV12-5|TRBJ2-5|few|TRBD1
TGTGCTAGTGGTTTGGTATGGGACAGCGGAGGCCTCCAAGAGACCCAGTACTTC
CASGLVWDSGGLQETQYF
>TRBV7-9|TRBJ2-1|-|TRBD1
TGTGCCAGCAGTTATACGACAGGGGTCTTGAATGAGCAGTTCTTC
CASSYTTGVLNEQFF
>TRBV2|TRBJ2-7|-|-
TGTGCCAGCGATAGGTCTAGAATTTTTTACGAGCAGTACTTC
CASDRSRIFYEQYF
>TRBV7-2|TRBJ2-3|few|TRBD2
TGTGCCAGCAGCTTTACCTCTAGCGGGAGTAGTGGTACGCAGTATTTT
CASSFTSSGSSGTQYF
>TRBV7-2|TRBJ2-5|few|-
TGTGCCAGCAGCGCTCAGGAGGGGCGGGAGACCCAGTACTTC
CASSAQEGRETQYF
>TRBV19|TRBJ2-1|-|-
TGTGCCAGTAGCCTTTTCGGGCAGAGAAACAATGAGCAGTTCTTC
CASSLFGQRNNEQFF